The following is a T cell receptor beta chain sequence with its context. This sample stems from a study of blood T cell repertoires in COVID-19. From germline, CDR1 is LGHDT and CDR2 YNNKEL (reference sequence). The CDR3 spans 14 residues. V shed 4 bases and J shed 3 bases, with 10 bases lying between them. Sequencing used immunoSEQ multiplex PCR; TCRdb keeps in-frame clones, though not all of them. The table lists 100,000 to 150,000 clones, roughly 80% of them singletons. The receptor comes from a woman aged 45-65 years with acute or convalescent COVID-19. The chain links TRBV3-1 (or the pseudogene TRBV3-2) to TRBJ1-3; no clear D gene. Input material: peripheral blood. CDR3 in DNA: TGTGCCAGCAGCCCCGGAGGGAGTGGAAACACCATATATTTT. Its protein is CASSPGGSGNTIYF.